The T cell receptor beta chain described here comes from a study of blood T cell repertoires in COVID-19 (dated by TCRdb to the early 2020s). At the level of the whole study: The collaborator samples originated in the United States, Italy and Spain and spanned the acute and convalescent phases of COVID-19. The prospective study material was composed of cDNA or gDNA derived from T cells, B-cell-depleted T cells, or PBMCs. Subjects who had been exposed to COVID-19, were actively infected with it, or had recovered from it provided the deeply sampled blood TCRbeta repertoires that made up the dataset. The repertoires were released in a freely available public database intended as a resource for research on the immune response to SARS-CoV-2. Samples were obtained from the ongoing ImmuneRACE study (first 160 participants) and from 1,254 subjects provided by 6 global collaborators. The sample metadata nearly always contained a de-identified subject ID, COVID-19 status, age in years and sex. Where HLA class I and class II types were available, the types were taken from metadata supplied by the sample provider, not from assay-based typing. Summary of the overall study and its limitations: The quantity of clinical and demographic metadata differed by source and by participant and was supplied without curation.

Comment on this clone: Its binding antigen is unknown. Base qualities are not recorded, but no much larger clone differs from it by a single base.

TCRbeta CDR3 regions were amplified from genomic DNA by means of the immunoSEQ Assay, a bias-controlled multiplex PCR. Under the source paper's analysis protocol: Within the assay, amplification of reference gene primers was used to estimate how many nucleated cells each sample contained. Sequence reads were collapsed and filtered to measure the absolute abundance of every unique TCRbeta CDR3 rearrangement. For each sample, productive Simpson clonality was calculated as the square root of Simpson's diversity index across productive rearrangements. TCRdb's version of the immuneACCESS table is confined to in-frame rearrangements and falls short of the full clone set. An unresolved V gene accounts for under half of the shortfall where checked; the remainder is of unknown origin. From that table come the V and J calls and clone size; the DNA was used to work out D and trimming. Within this sample are about 300,000 clones, with 86% of them counted one time only. Under 2% of the sample goes to the ten largest clones.

Counted from cysteine to phenylalanine, this CDR3 has 15 amino acids. Solely the CDR3 DNA is kept, with 45 bases framed from the first base. V sheds 3 bases and J sheds 8 bases, leaving 22 bases between their ends. Sequences GTSNPN (CDR1) and SVGIG (CDR2) are obtained from the germline V gene (reference sequence). Whole blood was collected in K2EDTA tubes by collaborating institutions according to the institutions' own protocols. Collaborator samples were shipped for TCRbeta analysis as frozen whole blood, isolated PBMCs, or DNA extracted from either sample type. The sequencing input was peripheral blood. This chain is built from TRBV30 and TRBJ1-2, with the D gene uncertain. This TCR was sampled from a woman aged 45-65 years with acute or convalescent COVID-19. The CDR3 loop reads CAWRTPGGGSQGYTF. The nucleotides are TGTGCCTGGAGGACCCCCGGCGGCGGCTCCCAGGGCTACACCTTC.